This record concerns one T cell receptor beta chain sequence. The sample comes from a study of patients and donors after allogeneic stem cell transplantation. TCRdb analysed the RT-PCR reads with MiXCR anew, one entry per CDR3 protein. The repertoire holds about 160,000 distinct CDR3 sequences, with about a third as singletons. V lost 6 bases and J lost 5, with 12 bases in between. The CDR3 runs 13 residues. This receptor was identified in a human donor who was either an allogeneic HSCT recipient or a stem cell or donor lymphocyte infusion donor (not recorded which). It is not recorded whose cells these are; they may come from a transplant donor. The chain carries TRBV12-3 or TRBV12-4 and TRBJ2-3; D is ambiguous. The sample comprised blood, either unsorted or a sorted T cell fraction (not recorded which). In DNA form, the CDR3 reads TGTGCCAGCAGGCGCCAGAGTGTAGATACGCAGTATTTT. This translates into CASRRQSVDTQYF.